The 12 T cell receptor beta chains listed next were all sequenced from one sample in a study of blood T cells in healthy people across ages. Through a sample-barcoded 5' primer and a J-beta primer mix, a second PCR was run for roughly 6 to 11 cycles. Using its own MiXCR run on the 5' RACE reads, TCRdb lists one record per CDR3 protein. The data show roughly 1,300,000 distinct CDR3 sequences, roughly 60% seen once. The sample consisted of blood. The receptors come from a man younger than 35 in good health.

The V and J genes are TRBV20-1 and TRBJ2-1; D not certain. Trimming left V 6 bases short and J 7 bases short, with 22 bases between. Germline loops: CDR1 DFQATT, CDR2 SNEGSKA (reference sequence). CDR3 length: 15 residues. The CDR3 bases are TGCAGTGCCGAAATACCCCGAGAGAAATGGAATGAGCAGTTCTTC. Translating it yields CSAEIPREKWNEQFF.

This chain joins TRBV20-1 and TRBJ2-4, with D possibly being TRBD2 (6 bases). The CDR3 has 16 residues. Germline V gives CDR1 DFQATT, CDR2 SNEGSKA (reference sequence). The V end lost 1 base, the J end lost 3 bases, and 16 bases lay between the germline ends. The CDR3 nucleotides read TGCAGTGCTAGAGGCCGGCCGGGAGCGGTCAAAAACATTCAGTACTTC. Translated: CSARGRPGAVKNIQYF.

The rearrangement uses TRBV6-2 or TRBV6-3 and TRBJ1-5, with D unresolved. Per the germline V gene, CDR1 is MNHEY and CDR2 is SVGEGT. With 5 bases removed from V and 0 bases from J, the gap between germline ends came to 14 bases. The CDR3 totals 16 residues. In DNA form, the CDR3 reads TGTGCCAGCAGTCTCCGACCCTCCTATAGCAATCAGCCCCAGCATTTT. Amino acids: CASSLRPSYSNQPQHF.

CDR3 amino acids: CASGHRGKTQYF. CDR3 DNA sequence: TGTGCCAGCGGACACAGGGGAAAGACCCAGTACTTC. The rearrangement joins TRBV2 to TRBJ2-4, with TRBD1 identical over 7 bases. The assigned J gene may be wrong: the sequence end matches TRBJ2-5 better. CDR3 size: 12 residues. The germline V gene encodes CDR1 SNHLY and CDR2 FYNNEI.

This clonotype was detected only a few times. The V call is TRBV20-1, the J call TRBJ2-5; no definite D call. CDR1 is DFQATT, CDR2 SNEGSKA, per germline (reference sequence). The CDR3 covers 13 residues. Trimming removed 6 bases at V and 0 bases at J, with 11 bases between. CDR3 in DNA: TGCAGTGCCAACCTAGAATACCAAGAGACCCAGTACTTC. This codes for CSANLEYQETQYF.

The chain carries TRBV12-5 and TRBJ1-1; a weak D match, TRBD1 (5 bases). The germline CDR1 and CDR2 sequences are LGHNT and FRNRAP. The ends were cut back, 6 bases at V and 5 bases at J, with 13 bases in the middle. The CDR3 extends over 13 amino acids. The CDR3 spells CASGARDGTEAFF. For the CDR3, the DNA is TGTGCTAGTGGAGCTCGGGACGGTACTGAAGCTTTCTTT.

This clonotype was seen only once. The chain recombines TRBV7-9 with TRBJ1-2; a weak D match, TRBD1 (5 bases). Germline CDR1 reads SEHNR; CDR2 reads FQNEAQ (reference sequence). This CDR3 is 15 amino acids long. V was cut by 5 bases and J by 8 bases, with 21 bases left in between. This CDR3 is CASSGIPRGPKGYTF. The DNA for the CDR3 is TGTGCCAGCAGCGGGATACCAAGGGGCCCCAAAGGCTACACCTTC.

The V and J genes are TRBV5-1 and TRBJ2-3; 8 positions agree with TRBD1. This CDR3 is 17 amino acids long. Germline V gene data show CDR1 as SGHRS and CDR2 as YFSETQ. V lost 4 bases to trimming and J lost 4 bases; unmatched junction nucleotides: 14. DNA of the CDR3: TGCGCCAGCAGCGGAGGTTGGGTCCGACAGGGGTCAGATACGCAGTATTTT. Protein product: CASSGGWVRQGSDTQYF.

This clonotype appeared a few times. This may come from a read error, since a much larger clone is one base off. The chain couples TRBV6-2 or TRBV6-3 to TRBJ2-5; no definite D call. V gave up 2 bases and J gave up 11 bases, with 9 bases separating them. The V gene's germline CDR1 is MNHEY and CDR2 SVGEGT. The CDR3 loop spans 11 amino acids. The CDR3 spells CASSYPEEQYF. DNA of the CDR3: TGTGCCAGCAGTTACCCGGAAGAGCAGTACTTC.

The chain is built from TRBV12-3 or TRBV12-4 and TRBJ2-3, with 7 bases lining up with TRBD1. The CDR3 consists of 15 residues. The V gene end was trimmed by 5 bases and the J gene end by 2 bases; junction bases not matched to a gene: 7. CDR3 nucleotide sequence: TGTGCCAGCAGTCTTTCACAGGGGATCACAGATACGCAGTATTTT. This encodes CASSLSQGITDTQYF.

In its sample, this clonotype was seen once. The rearrangement links TRBV7-9 to TRBJ1-2; D may be TRBD1 (5 bases). Germline values: CDR1 SEHNR, CDR2 FQNEAQ (reference sequence). CDR3 size: 12 residues. Trimming left V 1 base short and J 12 bases short, with 12 bases between. For the CDR3, the DNA is TGTGCCAGCAGCTTAGATGGGACGGGCAACACCTTC. It codes for CASSLDGTGNTF.

The V call is TRBV6-1, the J call TRBJ2-7; D is perhaps TRBD1 (6 bases). This CDR3 region has 14 residues. Germline loops: CDR1 MNHNS, CDR2 SASEGT. V was pared by 8 bases and J by 3 bases, with 17 bases between. CDR3 protein: CASPDRFKDYEQYF. DNA of the CDR3: TGTGCCAGCCCCGACAGGTTTAAGGACTACGAGCAGTACTTC.